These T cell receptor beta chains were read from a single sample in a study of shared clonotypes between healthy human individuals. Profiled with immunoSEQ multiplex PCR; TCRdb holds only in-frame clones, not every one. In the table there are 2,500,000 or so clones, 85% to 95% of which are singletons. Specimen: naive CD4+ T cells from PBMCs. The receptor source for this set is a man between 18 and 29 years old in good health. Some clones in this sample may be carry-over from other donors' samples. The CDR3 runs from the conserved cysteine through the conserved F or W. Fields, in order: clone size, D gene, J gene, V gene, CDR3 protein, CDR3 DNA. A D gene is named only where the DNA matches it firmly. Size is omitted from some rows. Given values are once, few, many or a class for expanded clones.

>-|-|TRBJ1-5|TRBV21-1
CASSKDIRQNSNQPQHF
TGTGCCAGCAGCAAAGATATCCGGCAGAATAGCAATCAGCCCCAGCATTTT
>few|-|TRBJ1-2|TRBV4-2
CASSQEPEALSHGYTF
TGTGCCAGCAGCCAAGAGCCTGAGGCCCTCTCCCATGGCTACACCTTC
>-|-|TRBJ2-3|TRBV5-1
CASSLEVLTDTQYF
TGCGCCAGCAGCTTGGAGGTCCTCACAGATACGCAGTATTTT
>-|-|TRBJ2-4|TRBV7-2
CASSLGGRYIQYF
TGTGCCAGCAGCTTAGGAGGGAGATACATTCAGTACTTC
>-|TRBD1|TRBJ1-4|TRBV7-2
CASRSDRHEKLFF
TGTGCCAGCAGATCGGACAGGCATGAAAAACTGTTTTTT
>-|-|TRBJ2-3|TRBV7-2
CASSLSADTQYF
TGTGCCAGCAGCTTATCAGCAGATACGCAGTATTTT
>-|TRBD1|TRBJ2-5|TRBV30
CAWSAGTGEETQYF
TGTGCCTGGAGTGCCGGGACAGGGGAAGAGACCCAGTACTTC
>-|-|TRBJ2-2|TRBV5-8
CASNRGGGVGTGELFF
TGTGCCAGCAACCGAGGGGGAGGGGTCGGCACCGGGGAGCTGTTTTTT
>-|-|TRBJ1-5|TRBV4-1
CASSPNRDSNKPQHF
TGCGCCAGCAGCCCAAACAGGGATAGCAATAAGCCCCAGCATTTT
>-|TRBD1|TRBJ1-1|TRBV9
CASSARQGNRNTEAFF
TGTGCCAGCAGCGCCCGACAGGGTAATAGGAACACTGAAGCTTTCTTT
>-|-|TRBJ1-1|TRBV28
CASIPRASTEAFF
TGTGCCAGCATCCCCAGGGCAAGCACTGAAGCTTTCTTT
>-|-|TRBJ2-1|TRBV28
CASSSAGQNYNEQFF
TGTGCCAGCAGTTCCGCGGGCCAGAACTACAATGAGCAGTTCTTC
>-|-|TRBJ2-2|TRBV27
CASSPQTGELFF
TGTGCCAGCAGTCCCCAGACCGGGGAGCTGTTTTTT
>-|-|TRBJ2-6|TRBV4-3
CASSQGHANPSGANVLTF
TGCGCCAGCAGCCAGGGACACGCGAATCCCTCTGGGGCCAACGTCCTGACTTTC
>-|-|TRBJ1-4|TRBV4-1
CASRGILKGEKLFF
TGCGCCAGCAGGGGGATACTCAAGGGTGAAAAACTGTTTTTT
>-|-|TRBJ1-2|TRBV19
CASSTSQGTYGYTF
TGTGCCAGTAGTACCTCACAGGGTACCTATGGCTACACCTTC
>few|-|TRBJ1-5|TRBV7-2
CASSLVRFNQPQHF
TGTGCCAGCAGCTTGGTGCGGTTTAATCAGCCCCAGCATTTT
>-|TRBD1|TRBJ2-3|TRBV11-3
CASSRTGIPDTQYF
TGTGCCAGCAGCCGGACAGGAATTCCAGATACGCAGTATTTT
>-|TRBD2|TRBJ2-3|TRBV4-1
CASSQEGLAGVTDTQYF
TGCGCCAGCAGCCAAGAGGGACTAGCGGGAGTCACAGATACGCAGTATTTT
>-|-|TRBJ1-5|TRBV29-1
CSVGTGSQPQHF
TGCAGCGTTGGTACAGGGAGTCAGCCCCAGCATTTT
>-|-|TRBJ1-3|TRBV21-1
CASRTSGNTIYF
TGTGCCAGCCGGACCTCTGGAAACACCATATATTTT
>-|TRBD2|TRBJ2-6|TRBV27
CASSILAGGNFSGANVLTF
TGTGCCAGCAGCATCTTAGCGGGAGGTAATTTTTCCGGGGCCAACGTCCTGACTTTC
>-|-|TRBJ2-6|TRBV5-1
CASSLQANSGANVLTF
TGCGCCAGCAGCTTACAGGCCAATTCTGGGGCCAACGTCCTGACTTTC
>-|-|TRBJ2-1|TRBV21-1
CASSKFEGPSSYNEQFF
TGTGCCAGCAGCAAATTCGAGGGCCCGAGCTCCTACAATGAGCAGTTCTTC
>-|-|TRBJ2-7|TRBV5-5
CASSIAGGASYEQYF
TGTGCCAGCAGCATTGCCGGGGGCGCTTCCTACGAGCAGTACTTC
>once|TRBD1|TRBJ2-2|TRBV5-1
CASSSTGTGGTGELFF
TGCGCCAGCAGCTCGACCGGGACAGGGGGCACCGGGGAGCTGTTTTTT
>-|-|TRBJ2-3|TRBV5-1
CASSLGVSVPDTQYF
TGCGCCAGCAGCTTAGGCGTTTCGGTTCCAGATACGCAGTATTTT
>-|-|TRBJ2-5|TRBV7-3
CASSGGVQETQYF
TGTGCCAGCAGTGGGGGAGTACAAGAGACCCAGTACTTC
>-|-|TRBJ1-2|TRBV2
CASSEGQGRTYGYTF
TGTGCCAGCAGTGAAGGGCAGGGGAGAACCTATGGCTACACCTTC
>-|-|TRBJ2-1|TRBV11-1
CASSFRVYNEQFF
TGTGCCAGCAGCTTCAGGGTCTACAATGAGCAGTTCTTC
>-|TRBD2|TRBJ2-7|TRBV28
CASIWTSGSYEQYF
TGTGCCAGCATTTGGACTAGCGGGAGTTACGAGCAGTACTTC
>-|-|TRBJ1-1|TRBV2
CASSLETGSAEAFF
TGTGCCAGCAGCCTAGAGACAGGCTCAGCTGAAGCTTTCTTT
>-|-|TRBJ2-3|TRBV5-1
CASTTGATGADTQYF
TGCGCCAGCACCACAGGGGCCACGGGGGCAGATACGCAGTATTTT
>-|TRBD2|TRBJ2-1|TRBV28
CASSRTGTGRPYNEQFF
TGTGCCAGCTCCCGAACCGGGACCGGGAGGCCCTACAATGAGCAGTTCTTC
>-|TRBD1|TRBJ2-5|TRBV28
CASVAAQGLRETQYF
TGTGCCAGCGTGGCGGCACAGGGGCTTAGGGAGACCCAGTACTTC
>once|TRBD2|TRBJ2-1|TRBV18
CASSRGGNNEQFF
TGTGCCAGCTCCCGGGGGGGGAACAATGAGCAGTTCTTC
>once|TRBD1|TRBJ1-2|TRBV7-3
CASSFGTGNGYTF
TGTGCCAGCAGCTTCGGGACAGGGAATGGCTACACCTTC
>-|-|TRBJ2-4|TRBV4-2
CASSQDHSGKGSKNIQYF
TGTGCCAGCAGCCAAGATCATTCTGGAAAGGGATCCAAAAACATTCAGTACTTC
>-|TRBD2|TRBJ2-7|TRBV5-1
CASSPWTSGGAYEQYF
TGCGCCAGCAGCCCATGGACTAGCGGAGGTGCCTACGAGCAGTACTTC
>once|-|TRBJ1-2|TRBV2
CASRGDGGRYIYGYTF
TGTGCCAGCAGAGGGGATGGGGGGCGCTATATCTATGGCTACACCTTC
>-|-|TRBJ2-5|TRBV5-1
CASSFRTADEGETQYF
TGCGCCAGCAGCTTTCGGACAGCGGACGAGGGGGAGACCCAGTACTTC